This TCR beta chain is from a study of shared clonotypes between healthy human individuals. Study-wide results and limits: Rarefaction exposed incomplete sorted-subset sequencing despite large depth.

Per germline, CDR1 GTSNPN and CDR2 SVGIG (reference sequence). The length of the CDR3 is 14 residues. V shed 0 bases and J shed 2 bases, with 11 bases lying between them. In the case of this clone: What it recognizes is unknown.

CD45RO-negative, CCR7-selected cells formed the naive CD8 fraction, which excluded terminally differentiated effector memory CD45RA+ cells. The table came from immunoSEQ multiplex PCR; TCRdb's copy has only in-frame clones and leaves some out. The data contain 2 million to 2.5 million clones, about 95% of them singletons. This clonotype was sampled from a man between 18 and 35 years old in good health. The specimen sequenced was naive CD8+ T cells sorted from blood. The chain is built from TRBV30 and TRBJ2-7; D remains unclear. The CDR3 reads CAWSVGSGPYEQYF. The CDR3 coding sequence is TGTGCCTGGAGTGTGGGGTCGGGTCCCTACGAGCAGTACTTC.